Given below is one T cell receptor (beta chain) in context. Its specific antigen is unknown. The input lacks base qualities; no much larger clone sits a single base away. These data are taken from a study of blood T cell repertoires in COVID-19 (dated by TCRdb to 2019 to 2021). At the level of the whole study: Samples covering the acute and convalescent phases of COVID-19 were provided by collaborators in the United States, Italy and Spain. The material from the prospective study consisted of cDNA or gDNA derived from T cells, B-cell-depleted T cells, or PBMCs. Deeply sampled blood TCRbeta repertoires from subjects exposed to, actively infected with, or recovered from COVID-19 were included in the dataset. The repertoires were released in a freely available public database meant as a resource for research on the immune response to SARS-CoV-2. The samples were drawn from two sources: the first 160 participants of the ongoing ImmuneRACE study, and 1,200 or so subjects contributed by 6 global collaborators. A de-identified subject ID, COVID-19 status, age in years and sex were almost always included in the sample metadata. HLA class I and class II types, where available, came from metadata supplied by the sample provider rather than from assay-based typing.

Results the study describes overall, beyond this receptor: Clinical and demographic metadata were provided uncurated, with the amount varying by source and participant.

TCRbeta CDR3 regions were amplified from genomic DNA using the immunoSEQ Assay, a bias-controlled multiplex PCR. In the original analysis: Nucleated cell counts per sample were estimated from amplification of reference gene primers within the assay. To quantify the absolute abundance of each unique TCRbeta CDR3 rearrangement, sequence reads were collapsed and filtered. Productive Simpson clonality was computed per sample as the square root of Simpson's diversity index over productive rearrangements. The clones in this table, taken by TCRdb from immuneACCESS, are in-frame only. Not every clone is retained; where verified, under half of the shortfall comes from an unresolved V gene, and the cause of the rest is unknown. V and J calls plus clone size are reproduced from that table; the DNA served to infer D and trimming. The sample table records roughly 41,000 clones; 85% of these occur just once. The ten top clones hold under 5% of the sample.

Compared with germline, V lacks 5 bases and J lacks 5 bases; bases without a gene match: 5. Looking up the germline V gene (reference sequence) yields CDR1 MNHEY and CDR2 SMNVEV. Including the terminal cysteine and phenylalanine, the CDR3 comprises 15 residues. Only CDR3 DNA is held: 45 bases, read in frame from base 1. Whole blood was collected in K2EDTA tubes by collaborating institutions according to the institutions' own protocols. For TCRbeta analysis, collaborator samples were shipped as frozen whole blood, as isolated PBMCs, or as DNA extracted from either sample type. Material for sequencing was peripheral blood. The TCR was taken from a man aged 50-59 years with active COVID-19. The V and J genes are TRBV27 and TRBJ2-5, with 13 middle bases fitting TRBD2. The CDR3 region has the sequence CASSTSGGALETQYF. In nucleotide form, the sequence is TGTGCCAGCAGTACTAGCGGGGGGGCCTTGGAGACCCAGTACTTC.